This T cell receptor beta chain was observed in a study of blood T cell repertoires in COVID-19. Overall study: Specimens from acute and convalescent COVID-19 originated in the United States, Italy and Spain. The cDNA or gDNA used as material had been derived from T cells, B-cell-depleted T cells, or PBMCs.

This clone was observed a single time. Original processing notes: Amplification of reference gene primers was used by the study to estimate nucleated cell counts. Here immunoSEQ multiplex PCR was the method, and the copy in TCRdb shows in-frame clones only, minus some. The V and J calls and the clone size are those of that table, but D and trimming were determined from the DNA. The repertoire includes 250,000 to 300,000 clones, 89% of them detected once, and under 15% sits in the top ten. The germline CDR1 and CDR2 sequences are LNHDA and SQIVND (reference sequence). The CDR3 loop spans 18 amino acids. Trimming took 3 bases from V and 4 from J; bases not matched to a gene: 16.

The clonotype originates from a woman aged 60 to 75 with acute or convalescent COVID-19. The chain uses TRBV19 and TRBJ2-5; 8 positions agree with TRBD1. The source material was peripheral blood. The CDR3 coding sequence is TGTGCCAGTAGTATCTCGGGGACAGGCCGCTCGTACGGAGAGACCCAGTACTTC. Translation gives CASSISGTGRSYGETQYF.